One and the same sample provided the 12 T cell receptor beta chains below, sequenced in a study of T cell responses to AZD1222 COVID-19 vaccine. Assay: immunoSEQ multiplex PCR; the TCRdb copy retains only in-frame clones and omits some. The sample lists approximately 88,000 clones, around 73% occurring once. The specimen comprised peripheral blood, sampled on day 0 of AZD1222 vaccination. The receptors derive from an adult in good health.

The chain uses TRBV7-2 and TRBJ2-3; D not resolved. The CDR3 has 12 amino acids. V was pared by 5 bases and J by 5 bases, with 8 bases between. Looked up from germline, CDR1 is SGHTA and CDR2 is FQGNSA. For the CDR3, the DNA is TGTGCCAGCAGCGTGACCCTAGATACGCAGTATTTT. Translating it yields CASSVTLDTQYF.

The chain recombines TRBV11-3 with TRBJ2-1; TRBD2 agrees at 13 bases. Germline CDR1 is SGHNT and CDR2 is YENEEA. V lost 0 bases and J lost 7; bases outside the gene matches: 24. The CDR3 spans 23 residues. CDR3 sequence: CASSLDFLRGLAGEGRGRNEQFF. CDR3 bases: TGTGCCAGCAGCTTAGACTTTTTACGAGGACTAGCGGGAGAGGGAAGGGGGCGGAATGAGCAGTTCTTC.

The chain employs TRBV6-1 and TRBJ2-7; D gene uncertain. V dropped 0 bases and J dropped 3 bases, with 6 bases sitting between them. CDR1 is MNHNS, CDR2 SASEGT, per germline. This CDR3 has 13 residues. Here the CDR3 reads CASSEAGNYEQYF. CDR3 nucleotides: TGTGCCAGCAGTGAAGCGGGTAACTACGAGCAGTACTTC.

The rearrangement joins TRBV11-2 to TRBJ2-7, with D uncertain. Germline values: CDR1 SGHAT, CDR2 FQNNGV. Deletions cut 3 bases from V and 7 bases from J, with 10 bases between. This CDR3 has 12 residues. CDR3 loop: CASSFVVREQYF. The CDR3 DNA reads TGTGCCAGCAGCTTCGTCGTAAGAGAGCAGTACTTC. Filled out from reference TRBV11-2 and TRBJ2-7, the complete variable domain reads EAGVAQSPRYKIIEKRQSVAFWCNPISGHATLYWYQQILGQGPKLLIQFQNNGVVDDSQLPKDRFSAERLKGVDSTLKIQPAKLEDSAVYLCASSFVVREQYFGPGTRLTVT.

The chain combines TRBV7-8 with TRBJ2-7; D may be TRBD1 or TRBD2 (5 bases each). The CDR3 sequence is 13 residues long. The germline V and J ends were trimmed by 6 bases and 0 bases, with 9 bases remaining between them. Germline V CDR1 and CDR2: SGHVS, FQNEAQ. The CDR3 protein is CASSRGVSYEQYF. Written as DNA, the CDR3 is TGTGCCAGCAGTCGAGGGGTCTCCTACGAGCAGTACTTC. Filled out from reference TRBV7-8 and TRBJ2-7, the complete variable domain reads GAGVSQSPRYKVAKRGQDVALRCDPISGHVSLFWYQQALGQGPEFLTYFQNEAQLDKSGLPSDRFFAERPEGSVSTLKIQRTQQEDSAVYLCASSRGVSYEQYFGPGTRLTVT.

The CDR3 DNA sequence: TGTGCCAGCAGTCGGGGACAGGGGTGGGGCACTGAAGCTTTCTTT. Amino acid sequence: CASSRGQGWGTEAFF. The rearrangement uses TRBV27 and TRBJ1-1, with 10 positions matching TRBD1. Germline lookup yields CDR1 MNHEY and CDR2 SMNVEV (reference sequence). The CDR3 is 15 residues long. Losses at the gene ends were 5 bases for V and 4 bases for J; bases not matched to a gene: 7.

V usage is TRBV2 and J usage is TRBJ2-5; D may be TRBD2 (5 bases). Germline V CDR1 and CDR2: SNHLY, FYNNEI. Trimming pared 2 bases from V and 5 bases from J, leaving 18 bases between. This CDR3 contains 16 residues. CDR3 residues: CASSENVHGPGETQYF. The CDR3 bases are TGTGCCAGCAGTGAAAATGTCCATGGCCCGGGGGAGACCCAGTACTTC.

The chain combines TRBV20-1 with TRBJ2-7; possibly TRBD1 for D (6 bases). Germline CDR1 is DFQATT and CDR2 is SNEGSKA (reference sequence). The ends were cut back, 5 bases at V and 3 bases at J, with 8 bases in the middle. This CDR3 spans 11 amino acids. The chain's CDR3 is CSALDSYEQYF. CDR3 DNA sequence: TGCAGTGCTTTGGACAGCTACGAGCAGTACTTC.

This clone was seen more than once but under ten times. The chain links TRBV28 to TRBJ2-1, with 8 bases that match TRBD2. Germline V gives CDR1 MDHEN, CDR2 SYDVKM. Trimming took 8 bases from V and 6 from J; bases not matched to a gene: 6. The CDR3 consists of 13 residues. CDR3 in DNA: TGTGCCAGCGGGACTAGGAGTTTCAATGAGCAGTTCTTC. It specifies CASGTRSFNEQFF. Looking up the rest from reference TRBV28 and TRBJ2-1 gives the full variable domain: DVKVTQSSRYLVKRTGEKVFLECVQDMDHENMFWYRQDPGLGLRLIYFSYDVKMKEKGDIPEGYSVSREKKERFSLILESASTNQTSMYLCASGTRSFNEQFFGPGTRLTVL.

V and J are TRBV6-5 and TRBJ2-7; 8 bases are shared with TRBD1. Germline CDR1 MNHEY, CDR2 SVGAGI. Losses at the gene ends were 6 bases for V and 0 bases for J; bases not matched to a gene: 4. The CDR3 is made up of 14 amino acids. CDR3 DNA: TGTGCCAGCAGAAGACAGGGGACCTCCTACGAGCAGTACTTC. Translated: CASRRQGTSYEQYF.

The chain couples TRBV29-1 to TRBJ2-3, with D uncertain. In germline, CDR1 is SQVTM, CDR2 ANQGSEA. The CDR3 is 14 amino acids. DNA of the CDR3: TGCAGTCTGAAGTCTTACTCTAGCACAGATACGCAGTATTTT. Protein product: CSLKSYSSTDTQYF.

The rearrangement joins TRBV27 to TRBJ1-2, with D possibly matching TRBD1 (6 bases). Germline CDR1 MNHEY, CDR2 SMNVEV (reference sequence). The CDR3 is 16 residues long. Trimming left V 3 bases short and J 5 bases short, with 19 bases between. The CDR3 spells CASSFAGDRQAYGYTF. The CDR3 nucleotides read TGTGCCAGCAGTTTTGCAGGAGACAGGCAGGCATATGGCTACACCTTC.